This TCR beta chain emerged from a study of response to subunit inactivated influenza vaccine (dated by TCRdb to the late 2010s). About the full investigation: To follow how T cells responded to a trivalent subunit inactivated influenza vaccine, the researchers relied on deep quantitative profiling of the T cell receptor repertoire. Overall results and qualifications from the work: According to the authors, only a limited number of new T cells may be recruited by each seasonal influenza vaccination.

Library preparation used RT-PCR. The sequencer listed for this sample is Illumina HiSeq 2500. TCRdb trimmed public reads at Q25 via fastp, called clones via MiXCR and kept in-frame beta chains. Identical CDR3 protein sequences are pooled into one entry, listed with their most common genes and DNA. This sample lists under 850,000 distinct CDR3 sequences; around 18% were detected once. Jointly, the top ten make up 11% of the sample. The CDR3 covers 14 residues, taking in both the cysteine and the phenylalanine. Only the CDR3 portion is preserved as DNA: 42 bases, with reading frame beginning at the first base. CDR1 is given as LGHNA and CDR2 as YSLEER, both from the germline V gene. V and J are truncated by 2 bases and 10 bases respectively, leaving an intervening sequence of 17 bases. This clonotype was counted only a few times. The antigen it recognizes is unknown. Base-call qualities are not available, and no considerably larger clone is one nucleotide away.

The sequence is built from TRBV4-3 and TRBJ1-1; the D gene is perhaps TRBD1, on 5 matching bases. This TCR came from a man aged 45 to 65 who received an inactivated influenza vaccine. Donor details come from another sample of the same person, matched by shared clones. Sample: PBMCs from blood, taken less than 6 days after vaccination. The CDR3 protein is CASSQSAGLRRAFF. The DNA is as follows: TGCGCCAGCAGCCAATCAGCAGGGCTAAGGCGAGCTTTCTTT.